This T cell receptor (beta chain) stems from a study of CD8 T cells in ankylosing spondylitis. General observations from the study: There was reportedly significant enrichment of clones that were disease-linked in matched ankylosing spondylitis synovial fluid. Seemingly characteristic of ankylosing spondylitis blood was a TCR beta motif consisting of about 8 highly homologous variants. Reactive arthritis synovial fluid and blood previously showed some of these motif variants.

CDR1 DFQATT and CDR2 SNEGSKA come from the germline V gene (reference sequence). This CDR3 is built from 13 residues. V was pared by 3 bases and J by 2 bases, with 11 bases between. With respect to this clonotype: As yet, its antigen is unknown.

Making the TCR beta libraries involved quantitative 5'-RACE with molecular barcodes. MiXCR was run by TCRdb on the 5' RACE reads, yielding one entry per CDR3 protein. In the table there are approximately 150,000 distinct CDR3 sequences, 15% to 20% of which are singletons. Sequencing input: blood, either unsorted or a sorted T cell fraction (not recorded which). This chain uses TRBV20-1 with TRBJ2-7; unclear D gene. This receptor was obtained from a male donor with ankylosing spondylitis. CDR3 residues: CSARQVTTYEQYF. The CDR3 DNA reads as TGCAGTGCTAGGCAGGTGACAACCTACGAGCAGTACTTC.